The 18 T cell receptor beta chains in this list originate from one sample, sequenced in a study of regulatory T cells in long-lasting Graves disease. Time point reported: persistent/refractory GD, antithyroid drugs over 5 years with positive TRAb. After RNA was extracted from PBMCs, the TCR library was made from it. Combining iRepertoire HTBI primers with Arm-PCR of CDR3 regions, the authors built TCR beta libraries. Each CDR3 protein is one row after TCRdb ran MiXCR on the multiplex PCR reads. The sample shows around 500,000 distinct CDR3 sequences, around 20% of them seen only once. The starting material was peripheral blood mononuclear cells (PBMCs), obtained when the disease was refractory, from a patient treated with antithyroid drugs. The receptor source for this set is a female donor with Graves disease.

This sequence joins TRBV5-1 and TRBJ1-4; D call uncertain. Trimming stripped 4 bases from V and 6 bases from J, with 13 bases between. From germline, CDR1 is SGHRS and CDR2 YFSETQ. CDR3 length: 14 residues. The CDR3 region has the DNA TGCGCCAGCAGCCCCGCCTGGGGTGATGAAAAACTGTTTTTT. The encoded protein is CASSPAWGDEKLFF.

About this clonotype itself: This sequence may be a read error, since a much larger clone differs from it by one base. CDR3 in amino acids: CASNRGEDTEAFF. The DNA for the CDR3 is TGTGCCAGCAACCGGGGAGAGGACACTGAAGCTTTCTTT. The V gene is TRBV28, the J gene TRBJ1-1; D gene uncertain. This CDR3 spans 13 amino acids. Per germline, CDR1 MDHEN and CDR2 SYDVKM. Trimming took 7 bases from V and 3 from J, leaving 12 bases between them.

This clonotype was detected many times. The CDR3 region has the DNA TGTGCCAGCAGCTACCGTCCATACGAGCAGTACTTC. Amino acids: CASSYRPYEQYF. The genes are TRBV7-9 and TRBJ2-7; D not certain. The V gene lost 4 bases and the J gene lost 4 bases, with 8 bases spanning the gap. CDR3 size: 12 residues. Per germline, CDR1 SEHNR and CDR2 FQNEAQ (reference sequence).

CDR3 sequence (DNA): TGTGCCAGCAGTTTTTCCTTCATCGGAAACACCATATATTTT. Its translation: CASSFSFIGNTIYF. This chain links TRBV28 with TRBJ1-3; D uncertain. This CDR3 is 14 amino acids long. Trimming removed 3 bases at V and 4 bases at J, with 10 bases between. Germline lookup yields CDR1 MDHEN and CDR2 SYDVKM.

For this clonotype: A much more abundant neighbour one base away suggests this may be a read error. The chain couples TRBV11-2 to TRBJ1-2; D not certain. Germline assignment: CDR1 SGHAT and CDR2 FQNNGV. The CDR3 totals 14 residues. CDR3: CASNLPLQVYGYTF. In nucleotides, the CDR3 is TGTGCCAGCAACTTACCTCTTCAAGTCTATGGCTACACCTTC. The variable domain in full, completed from reference TRBV11-2 and TRBJ1-2, reads EAGVAQSPRYKIIEKRQSVAFWCNPISGHATLYWYQQILGQGPKLLIQFQNNGVVDDSQLPKDRFSAERLKGVDSTLKIQPAKLEDSAVYLCASNLPLQVYGYTFGSGTRLTVV.

This clonotype was picked up many times. In nucleotides, the CDR3 is TGCAGTGCTAGAGATCAGGAGGGCTATGGCTACACCTTC. Residues: CSARDQEGYGYTF. The gene calls are TRBV20-1 and TRBJ1-2, with no clear D. This CDR3 contains 13 residues. V dropped 0 bases and J dropped 4 bases, with 9 bases sitting between them. The V gene's germline CDR1 is DFQATT and CDR2 SNEGSKA (reference sequence).

This clonotype was counted many times. V usage is TRBV10-3 and J usage is TRBJ1-6; 10 nucleotides match TRBD1. CDR1 is ENHRY, CDR2 SYGVKD, per germline. This CDR3 contains 14 residues. V shed 6 bases, J shed 7 bases, and the junction held 3 bases outside the gene matches. The CDR3 nucleotides read TGTGCCATCAGGGGGACAGGGGAAAATTCACCCCTCCACTTT. Translation gives CAIRGTGENSPLHF.

There are a few counts of this clonotype. J is TRBJ1-4 and V is TRBV25-1; a weak D match, TRBD1 (5 bases). Trimming removed 5 bases from V and 10 bases from J, with 23 bases in between. The CDR3 is 16 amino acids. Germline V gene lookup returns CDR1 MGHDK and CDR2 SYGVNS. CDR3 nucleotide sequence: TGTGCCAGCAGTCTCGCATCAGGGTTGACGGTAGGAAAACTGTTTTTT. It specifies CASSLASGLTVGKLFF.

This clonotype was detected only a few times. The chain couples TRBV7-9 to TRBJ1-6; no clear D. The V end lost 5 bases, the J end lost 5 bases, and 19 bases lay between the germline ends. The length of the CDR3 is 17 residues. CDR1 SEHNR and CDR2 FQNEAQ come from the germline V gene (reference sequence). Here the CDR3 reads CASSLHTGPGDNSPLHF. DNA of the CDR3: TGTGCCAGCAGCCTTCACACCGGGCCTGGGGATAATTCACCCCTCCACTTT.

CDR3 in amino acids: CASMGQINYEQYF. The CDR3 nucleotides are TGTGCCAGCATGGGACAGATCAACTACGAGCAGTACTTC. V and J are TRBV6-1 and TRBJ2-7; 7 bases line up with TRBD1. The V gene's germline CDR1 is MNHNS and CDR2 SASEGT. The CDR3 length is 13 residues. The V and J ends lost 7 bases and 3 bases, in that order; junction bases with no gene match: 6.

As DNA, the CDR3 is TGTGCCATCAGTAAGAAAGGGGGTAGCACTGAAGCTTTCTTT. Its translation: CAISKKGGSTEAFF. V gene TRBV10-3 combines with J gene TRBJ1-1; a possible D gene is TRBD1 (6 bases). Trimming removed 5 bases from V and 4 bases from J, with 14 bases in between. CDR1 ENHRY and CDR2 SYGVKD come from the germline V gene. CDR3 length equals 14 residues.

This clonotype was seen repeatedly, ten times or more. This chain links TRBV9 with TRBJ1-1; maybe TRBD1 (5 bases). V dropped 2 bases and J dropped 4 bases, with 9 bases sitting between them. Germline CDR1 is SGDLS and CDR2 is YYNGEE. The CDR3 runs to 13 residues. DNA of the CDR3: TGTGCCAGCAGCGTGGGAGGGGCCACTGAAGCTTTCTTT. Translating gives CASSVGGATEAFF.

This chain joins TRBV14 and TRBJ1-1; D is unresolved. CDR1 and CDR2 from the germline V gene are SGHDN and FVKESK. V shed 1 base and J shed 1 base, with 7 bases lying between them. The CDR3 is 14 amino acids. The CDR3 region is CASSQGPRNTEAFF. The DNA of the CDR3 is TGTGCCAGCAGCCAAGGGCCTCGGAACACTGAAGCTTTCTTT.

To note about this clonotype: At one boundary the junction diverges from the germline segment, which might be a read error. The rearrangement joins TRBV2 to TRBJ2-2; 10 bases agree with TRBD2. The CDR3 has 14 amino acids. Germline V gene data show CDR1 as SNHLY and CDR2 as FYNNEI. The CDR3 bases are TGTGCCAGCAGTGGGGGACTAGCGACCGGGGAGCTGTTGTTT. Protein product: CASSGGLATGELLF. The complete variable domain, with remaining parts taken from reference TRBV2 and TRBJ2-2, reads EPEVTQTPSHQVTQMGQEVILRCVPISNHLYFYWYRQILGQKVEFLVSFYNNEISEKSEIFDDQFSVERPDGSNFTLKIRSTKLEDSAMYFCASSGGLATGELLFGEGSRLTVL.

This clonotype was observed at least ten times. The chain combines TRBV12-3 or TRBV12-4 with TRBJ2-7; D remains unclear. The CDR3 is 11 amino acids. V dropped 4 bases and J dropped 10 bases, with 11 bases sitting between them. CDR3 in DNA: TGTGCCAGCAGTTACGCTGGGCGCCAGTACTTC. Protein: CASSYAGRQYF.

This clonotype has ten or more counts. The chain has TRBV12-3 or TRBV12-4 and TRBJ2-7; 7 bases fit TRBD2. This CDR3 comprises 16 residues. Germline trimming cut 5 bases from V and 1 base from J; bases unmatched to any gene: 11. In nucleotides, the CDR3 is TGTGCCAGCAGTCCAATGACTAGCTGGGTTTCCTACGAGCAGTACTTC. Amino acids: CASSPMTSWVSYEQYF.

The J gene is TRBJ2-7, the V gene TRBV6-5, with unresolved D. Germline loops: CDR1 MNHEY, CDR2 SVGAGI. The CDR3 spans 15 residues. Trimming cost V 3 bases and J 2 bases, with 14 bases left between them. The CDR3 sequence: CASSYPRGRTYEQYF. CDR3 DNA sequence: TGTGCCAGCAGTTATCCCCGCGGCCGTACCTACGAGCAGTACTTC.

This clonotype appeared a few times. This sequence joins TRBV6-2 or TRBV6-3 and TRBJ2-7, with 8 bases matching TRBD1. The CDR3 spans 15 residues. With 5 bases clipped from V and 0 bases from J, the junction kept 6 bases outside the gene matches. In germline, CDR1 is MNHEY, CDR2 SVGEGT. CDR3 coding DNA: TGTGCCAGCAGTGAAGCCGGGACAGGCTCCTACGAGCAGTACTTC. It encodes CASSEAGTGSYEQYF.